Detailed here is one T cell receptor beta chain. The record originates from a study of memory CD4+ T cells and cytomegalovirus serostatus. Single viable CD3+CD4+CD8-CD45RO+ cells were sorted as the memory CD4+ T cells. Method: immunoSEQ multiplex PCR; TCRdb's copy keeps in-frame clones and lacks some. The sample records tens of thousands of clones, roughly 77% being singletons. Germline V gene data show CDR1 as SGHNT and CDR2 as YYREEE (reference sequence). V was clipped by 6 bases and J by 0 bases, with 14 bases between them. CDR3 length equals 15 residues. The source of this sequence is an adult in good health and CMV-seropositive. The chain has TRBV5-4 and TRBJ2-3; D is undetermined. Sequencing was performed on memory CD4+ T cells from blood. As DNA, the CDR3 is TGTGCCAGCAACCAAGGCGGAACCAGCACAGATACGCAGTATTTT. As protein: CASNQGGTSTDTQYF.